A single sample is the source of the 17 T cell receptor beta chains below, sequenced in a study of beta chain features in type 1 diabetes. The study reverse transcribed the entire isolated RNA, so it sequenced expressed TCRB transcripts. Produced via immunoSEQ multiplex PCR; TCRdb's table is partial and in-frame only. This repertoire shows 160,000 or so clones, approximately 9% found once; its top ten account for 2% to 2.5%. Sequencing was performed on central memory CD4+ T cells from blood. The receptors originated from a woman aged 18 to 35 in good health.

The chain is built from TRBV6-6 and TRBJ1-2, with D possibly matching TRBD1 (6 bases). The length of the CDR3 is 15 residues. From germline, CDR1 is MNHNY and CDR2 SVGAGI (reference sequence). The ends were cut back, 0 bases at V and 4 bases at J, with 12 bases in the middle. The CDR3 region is CASSYSKDRVYGYTF. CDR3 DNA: TGTGCCAGCAGTTACTCGAAGGACAGAGTCTATGGCTACACCTTC.

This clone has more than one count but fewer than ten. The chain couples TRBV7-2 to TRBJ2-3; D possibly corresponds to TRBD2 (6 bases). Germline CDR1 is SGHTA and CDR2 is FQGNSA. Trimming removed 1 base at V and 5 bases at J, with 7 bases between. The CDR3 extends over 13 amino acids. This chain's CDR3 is CASSLVGGDTQYF. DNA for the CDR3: TGTGCCAGCAGCTTAGTCGGGGGAGATACGCAGTATTTT.

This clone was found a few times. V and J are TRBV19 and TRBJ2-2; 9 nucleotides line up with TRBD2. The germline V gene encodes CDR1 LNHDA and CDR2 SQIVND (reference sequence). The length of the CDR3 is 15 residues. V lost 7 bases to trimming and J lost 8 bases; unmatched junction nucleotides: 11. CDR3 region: CASNLKRGAWGELFF. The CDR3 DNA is TGTGCCAGTAATCTCAAGCGGGGGGCTTGGGGGGAGCTGTTTTTT.

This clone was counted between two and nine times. The CDR3 loop is CASSLRSTGTEAFF. CDR3 DNA sequence: TGCGCCAGCAGCCTTCGAAGTACTGGCACTGAAGCTTTCTTT. The genes are TRBV4-3 and TRBJ1-1; D call uncertain. The CDR3 spans 14 residues. Looked up from germline, CDR1 is LGHNA and CDR2 is YSLEER. V was pared by 4 bases and J by 4 bases, with 13 bases between.

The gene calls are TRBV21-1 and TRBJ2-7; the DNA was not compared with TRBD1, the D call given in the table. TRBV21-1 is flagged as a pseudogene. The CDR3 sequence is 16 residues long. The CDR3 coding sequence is TGTGCCAGCAGCAAAGTGGACAGGGTCCTAACCTACGAGCAGTACTTC. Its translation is CASSKVDRVLTYEQYF.

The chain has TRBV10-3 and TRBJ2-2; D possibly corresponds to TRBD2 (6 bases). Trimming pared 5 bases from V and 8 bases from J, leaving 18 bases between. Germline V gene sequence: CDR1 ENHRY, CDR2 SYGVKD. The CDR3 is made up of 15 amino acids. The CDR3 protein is CAISYASASQGELFF. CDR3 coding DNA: TGTGCCATCAGTTATGCTAGCGCATCACAGGGGGAGCTGTTTTTT.

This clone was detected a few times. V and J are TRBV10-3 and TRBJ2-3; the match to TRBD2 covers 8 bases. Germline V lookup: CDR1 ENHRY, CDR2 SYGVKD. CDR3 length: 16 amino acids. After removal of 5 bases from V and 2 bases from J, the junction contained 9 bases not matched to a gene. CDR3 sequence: CAISQHSGATTDTQYF. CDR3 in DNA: TGTGCCATCAGTCAACATAGCGGGGCGACCACAGATACGCAGTATTTT.

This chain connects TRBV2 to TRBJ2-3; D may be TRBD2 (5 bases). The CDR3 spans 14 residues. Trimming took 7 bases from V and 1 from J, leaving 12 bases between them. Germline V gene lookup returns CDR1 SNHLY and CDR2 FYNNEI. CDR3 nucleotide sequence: TGTGCCAGCAACCGGTGGCGGGGCACAGATACGCAGTATTTT. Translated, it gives CASNRWRGTDTQYF.

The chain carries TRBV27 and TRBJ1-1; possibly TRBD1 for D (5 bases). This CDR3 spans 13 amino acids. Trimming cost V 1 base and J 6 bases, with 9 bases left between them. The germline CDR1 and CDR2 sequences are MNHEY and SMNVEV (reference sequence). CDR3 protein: CASSLWRGAEAFF. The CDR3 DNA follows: TGTGCCAGCAGTTTATGGCGGGGGGCTGAAGCTTTCTTT.

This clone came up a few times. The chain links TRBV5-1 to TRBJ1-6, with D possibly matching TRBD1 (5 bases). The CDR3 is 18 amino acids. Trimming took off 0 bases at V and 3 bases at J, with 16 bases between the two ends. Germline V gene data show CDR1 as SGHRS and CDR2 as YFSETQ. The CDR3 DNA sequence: TGCGCCAGCAGCTTGGCCACGGGGGGGTTCGTCTATAATTCACCCCTCCACTTT. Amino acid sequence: CASSLATGGFVYNSPLHF.

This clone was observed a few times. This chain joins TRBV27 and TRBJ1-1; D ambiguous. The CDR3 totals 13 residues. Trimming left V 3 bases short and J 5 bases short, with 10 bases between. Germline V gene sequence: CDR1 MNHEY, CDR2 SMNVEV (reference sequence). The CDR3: CASSFKGGTEAFF. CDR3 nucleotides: TGTGCCAGCAGTTTTAAAGGCGGGACTGAAGCTTTCTTT.

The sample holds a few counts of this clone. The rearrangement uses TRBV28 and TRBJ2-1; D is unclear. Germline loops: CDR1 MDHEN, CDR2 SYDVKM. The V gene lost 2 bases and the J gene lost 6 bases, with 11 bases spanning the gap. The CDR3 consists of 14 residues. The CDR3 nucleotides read TGTGCCAGCAGTTTAGGCGGCGGTCTCAATGAGCAGTTCTTC. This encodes CASSLGGGLNEQFF.

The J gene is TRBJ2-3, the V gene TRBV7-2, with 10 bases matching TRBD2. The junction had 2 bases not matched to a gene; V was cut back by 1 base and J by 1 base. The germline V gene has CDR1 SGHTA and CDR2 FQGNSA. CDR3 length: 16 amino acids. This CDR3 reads CASSLELAGGTDTQYF. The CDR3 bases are TGTGCCAGCAGCTTAGAGCTAGCGGGGGGCACAGATACGCAGTATTTT.

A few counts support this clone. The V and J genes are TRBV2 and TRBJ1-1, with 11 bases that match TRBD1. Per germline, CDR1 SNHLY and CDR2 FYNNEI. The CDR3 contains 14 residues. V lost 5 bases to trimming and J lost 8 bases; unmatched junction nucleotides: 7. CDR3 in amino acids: CASSPGQGVFEAFF. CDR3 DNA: TGTGCCAGCAGTCCGGGACAGGGGGTTTTCGAAGCTTTCTTT.

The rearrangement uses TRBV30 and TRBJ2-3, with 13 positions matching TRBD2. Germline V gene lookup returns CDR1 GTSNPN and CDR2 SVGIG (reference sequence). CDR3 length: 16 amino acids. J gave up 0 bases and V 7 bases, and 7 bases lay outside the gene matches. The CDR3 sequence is CALALGLAGSTDTQYF. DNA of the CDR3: TGTGCCTTAGCCTTGGGACTAGCGGGGAGCACAGATACGCAGTATTTT.

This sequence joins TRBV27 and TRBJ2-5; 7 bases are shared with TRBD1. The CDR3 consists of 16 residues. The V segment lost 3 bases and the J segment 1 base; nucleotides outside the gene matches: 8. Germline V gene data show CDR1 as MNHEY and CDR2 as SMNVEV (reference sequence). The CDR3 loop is CASSFTGANLQETQYF. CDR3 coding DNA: TGTGCCAGCAGTTTCACAGGGGCGAATCTCCAAGAGACCCAGTACTTC.

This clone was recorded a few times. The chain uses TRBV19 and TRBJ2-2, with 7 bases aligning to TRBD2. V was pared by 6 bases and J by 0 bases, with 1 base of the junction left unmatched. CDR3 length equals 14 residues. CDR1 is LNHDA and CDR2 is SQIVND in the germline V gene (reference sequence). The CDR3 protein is CASRSGANTGELFF. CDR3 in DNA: TGTGCCAGTAGGAGCGGGGCGAACACCGGGGAGCTGTTTTTT.